This T cell receptor beta chain came from a study of cytotoxic CD8 clonotypes in ibrutinib-treated CLL. Clones were read by immunoSEQ multiplex PCR, and TCRdb kept only the in-frame ones, dropping some. The sample shows some 140,000 clones, around 93% of them seen only once. The length of the CDR3 is 14 residues. Trimming shortened V by 7 bases and J by 6 bases, and 16 bases separated the two germline ends. Germline V gene sequence: CDR1 SEHNR, CDR2 FQNEAQ (reference sequence). The chain has TRBV7-9 and TRBJ1-5, with D perhaps matching TRBD1 (6 bases). Sequenced material: PBMCs, taken after 12 months of ibrutinib treatment. This receptor was taken from a human donor with chronic lymphocytic leukemia. The CDR3 DNA is TGTGCCAGCAAGGGATCAGGGGACGGTCAGCCCCAGCATTTT. Translating gives CASKGSGDGQPQHF.